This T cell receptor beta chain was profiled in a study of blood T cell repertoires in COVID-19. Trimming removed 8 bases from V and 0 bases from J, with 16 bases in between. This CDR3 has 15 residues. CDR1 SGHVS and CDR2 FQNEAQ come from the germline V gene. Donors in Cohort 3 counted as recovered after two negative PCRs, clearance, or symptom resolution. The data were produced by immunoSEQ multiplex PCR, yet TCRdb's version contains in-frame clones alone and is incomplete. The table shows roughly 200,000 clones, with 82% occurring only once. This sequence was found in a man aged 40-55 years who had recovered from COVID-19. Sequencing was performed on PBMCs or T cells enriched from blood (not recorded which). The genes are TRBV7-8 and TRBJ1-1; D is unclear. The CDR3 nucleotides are TGTGCCAGCCTACCCGCGACATACATGAACACTGAAGCTTTCTTT. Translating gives CASLPATYMNTEAFF.